Presented here are 25 T cell receptor beta chains from one specimen sequenced in a study of cytomegalovirus exposure and HLA in healthy donors. The method was immunoSEQ multiplex PCR; TCRdb's version includes in-frame clones alone and lacks a portion of them. The sample lists over 110,000 clones, roughly four fifths occurring once. Sequencing used PBMCs. The source is a woman aged 30 to 39 in good health and CMV-seronegative.

V gene TRBV10-2 combines with J gene TRBJ2-3; TRBD2 is a possible D gene (6 bases). Trimming left V 0 bases short and J 0 bases short, with 13 bases between. Germline CDR1 and CDR2: WSHSY and SAAADI. The CDR3 runs 17 residues. CDR3 region: CASSESLTSASTDTQYF. In nucleotides, the CDR3 is TGCGCCAGCAGTGAGTCCCTGACTAGTGCTAGCACAGATACGCAGTATTTT.

The chain is built from TRBV27 and TRBJ1-6; D gene ambiguous. Per the germline V gene, CDR1 is MNHEY and CDR2 is SMNVEV (reference sequence). The CDR3 contains 13 residues. The V and J ends lost 6 bases and 6 bases respectively, with 9 bases between them. The CDR3 protein is CASSWAGNSPLHF. The DNA for the CDR3 is TGTGCCAGCAGCTGGGCGGGTAATTCACCCCTCCACTTT.

The chain joins TRBV27 to TRBJ1-3; maybe TRBD1 (6 bases). CDR3 size: 20 residues. Trimming took 4 bases from V and 4 from J, leaving 29 bases between them. Germline-derived CDR1 and CDR2 are MNHEY and SMNVEV (reference sequence). The CDR3 nucleotides are TGTGCCAGCAGTTCTACCCCCTTGACAGGCCGCCCCGTCGCAGGAAACACCATATATTTT. Its protein product is CASSSTPLTGRPVAGNTIYF.

The rearrangement uses TRBV5-5 and TRBJ1-5; no definite D call. Trimming removed 5 bases from V and 0 bases from J, with 12 bases in between. Germline CDR1 SGHKS, CDR2 YYEKEE (reference sequence). The CDR3 sequence is 15 residues long. CDR3 loop: CASSSRGYSNQPQHF. In DNA, the CDR3 is TGTGCCAGCAGTAGCCGGGGATATAGCAATCAGCCCCAGCATTTT.

The chain employs TRBV4-1 and TRBJ2-1; 10 nucleotides agree with TRBD2. From germline, CDR1 is MGHRA and CDR2 YSYEKL. The CDR3 contains 16 residues. V trimming: 4 bases; J trimming: 4 bases; junction bases outside the gene matches: 7. The CDR3 loop is CASSLSLAGAYNEQFF. CDR3 nucleotide sequence: TGCGCCAGCAGCCTCAGCCTAGCGGGGGCGTACAATGAGCAGTTCTTC.

This chain links TRBV5-1 with TRBJ2-1; TRBD1 is a possible D gene (7 bases). The CDR3 is 15 amino acids. The V gene's germline CDR1 is SGHRS and CDR2 YFSETQ. Trimming took 0 bases from V and 6 from J, leaving 13 bases between them. The CDR3 DNA is TGCGCCAGCAGCTTGGGTCCAGGGGGGTCCAATGAGCAGTTCTTC. As protein: CASSLGPGGSNEQFF.

The chain joins TRBV6-6 to TRBJ2-7; 9 bases match TRBD1. Trimming removed 6 bases from V and 7 bases from J; junction bases left unmatched: 7. There are 13 residues in the CDR3. The germline V gene encodes CDR1 MNHNY and CDR2 SVGAGI (reference sequence). The CDR3: CASRIQGAGEQYF. The CDR3 region has the DNA TGTGCCAGCAGAATACAGGGGGCGGGGGAGCAGTACTTC.

This sequence joins TRBV2 and TRBJ1-1; D possibly corresponds to TRBD1 (6 bases). V was trimmed by 4 bases and J by 0 bases, leaving 9 bases between them. CDR3 length: 14 amino acids. Germline values: CDR1 SNHLY, CDR2 FYNNEI. The CDR3 nucleotides read TGTGCCAGCAGTGGAGACAGGTTGAACACTGAAGCTTTCTTT. It codes for CASSGDRLNTEAFF.

The genes are TRBV2 and TRBJ2-1; D is unclear. This CDR3 has 10 residues. V gave up 6 bases and J gave up 7 bases, with 4 bases separating them. The V gene's germline CDR1 is SNHLY and CDR2 FYNNEI. For the CDR3, the DNA is TGTGCCAGCAGCATTAATGAGCAGTTCTTC. The encoded protein is CASSINEQFF.

This clone was seen a few times. V usage is TRBV18 and J usage is TRBJ1-6; possible D gene TRBD1, 5 bases. Germline lookup yields CDR1 KGHSH and CDR2 LQKENI. CDR3 length: 15 amino acids. Trimming stripped 3 bases from V and 8 bases from J, with 14 bases between. CDR3 in amino acids: CASSPSGAVDSPLHF. CDR3 in DNA: TGTGCCAGCTCACCTAGCGGGGCAGTAGATTCACCCCTCCACTTT.

This clone was counted between two and nine times. The V gene is TRBV6-1, the J gene TRBJ2-7; possibly TRBD2 for D (6 bases). Trimming took 3 bases from V and 0 from J, leaving 9 bases between them. The length of the CDR3 is 14 residues. Germline lookup yields CDR1 MNHNS and CDR2 SASEGT. The chain's CDR3 is CASSDGGDSYEQYF. The CDR3 nucleotides read TGTGCCAGCAGTGATGGAGGGGACTCCTACGAGCAGTACTTC.

The chain recombines TRBV5-6 with TRBJ1-2; the match to TRBD1 covers 7 bases. CDR1 and CDR2 from the germline V gene are SGHDT and YYEEEE. The CDR3 has 17 residues. V was clipped by 4 bases and J by 5 bases; unmatched bases: 17. The CDR3 DNA reads as TGTGCCAGCAGCCAAGGACCTTTGGAGGGGGCGGGATATGGCTACACCTTC. Residues: CASSQGPLEGAGYGYTF.

V usage is TRBV7-6 and J usage is TRBJ1-6; possibly TRBD1 for D (5 bases). The V end was cut by 1 base, the J end by 7 bases, with 11 bases between. CDR1 is SGHVS and CDR2 is FNYEAQ in the germline V gene. This CDR3 is built from 15 residues. For the CDR3, the DNA is TGTGCCAGCAGCTTAGGGGAAGGGGTAAATTCACCCCTCCACTTT. It is translated as CASSLGEGVNSPLHF.

The chain uses TRBV29-1 and TRBJ1-1; TRBD1 might be the D (6 bases). This CDR3 has 13 amino acids. Germline loops: CDR1 SQVTM, CDR2 ANQGSEA. Trimming left V 5 bases short and J 0 bases short, with 10 bases between. The CDR3 sequence: CSVLRDMNTEAFF. The CDR3 coding sequence is TGCAGCGTTCTGAGGGACATGAACACTGAAGCTTTCTTT.

This chain uses TRBV7-9 with TRBJ1-1; 9 bases agree with TRBD1. Per germline, CDR1 SEHNR and CDR2 FQNEAQ (reference sequence). The CDR3 contains 14 residues. V lost 4 bases to trimming and J lost 2 bases; unmatched junction nucleotides: 2. The CDR3 region has the DNA TGTGCCAGCAGCTCAACAGGGGGCAACACTGAAGCTTTCTTT. It specifies CASSSTGGNTEAFF.

The chain joins TRBV19 to TRBJ1-6; no clear D gene. V was trimmed by 6 bases and J by 8 bases, leaving 14 bases between them. Germline V gene data show CDR1 as LNHDA and CDR2 as SQIVND (reference sequence). This CDR3 spans 14 amino acids. CDR3 sequence reads: CASSPKRADSPLHF. The DNA of the CDR3 is TGTGCCAGTAGCCCTAAGAGGGCCGATTCACCCCTCCACTTT.

This clone was detected ten times or more. The gene calls are TRBV28 and TRBJ1-6; D may be TRBD1 (6 bases). Germline CDR1 and CDR2: MDHEN and SYDVKM. The germline V and J ends were trimmed by 7 bases and 12 bases, with 13 bases remaining between them. The CDR3 spans 12 residues. The CDR3 is CASTPPRGPLHF. The DNA for the CDR3 is TGTGCCAGCACCCCGCCCAGGGGACCCCTCCACTTT.

The chain combines TRBV19 with TRBJ1-2; D unresolved. Trimming shortened V by 6 bases and J by 7 bases, and 12 bases separated the two germline ends. There are 12 residues in the CDR3. Germline CDR1 is LNHDA and CDR2 is SQIVND (reference sequence). Here the CDR3 DNA reads TGTGCCAGTAGGACGGGTATCGGTGGCTACACCTTC. It translates to CASRTGIGGYTF.

The sample holds a few counts of this clone. V and J are TRBV7-6 and TRBJ1-1; unclear D gene. There are 13 residues in the CDR3. The V and J ends lost 3 bases and 1 base respectively, with 6 bases between them. Germline CDR1 and CDR2: SGHVS and FNYEAQ. The CDR3 is CASSFSSNTEAFF. The CDR3 DNA sequence: TGTGCCAGCAGCTTTTCATCGAACACTGAAGCTTTCTTT.

J is TRBJ2-2 and V is TRBV10-3, with 7 bases that match TRBD2. V lost 6 bases and J lost 4; bases outside the gene matches: 5. The germline gives CDR1 ENHRY, CDR2 SYGVKD. The CDR3 runs to 14 residues. The chain's CDR3 is CAIRGGKLTGELFF. The CDR3 DNA is TGTGCCATCAGGGGGGGGAAGCTCACCGGGGAGCTGTTTTTT.

This sequence joins TRBV7-9 and TRBJ2-7; 9 bases fit TRBD1. The CDR3 runs 14 residues. J lost 5 bases, V lost 3 bases, and 5 bases had no gene match. Germline CDR1 is SEHNR and CDR2 is FQNEAQ (reference sequence). CDR3 nucleotides: TGTGCCAGCAGCTTTGGACAGGGGATCGACGAGCAGTACTTC. Protein: CASSFGQGIDEQYF.

The CDR3 sequence is CASSKRAGTASYEQYF. In DNA form, the CDR3 reads TGTGCCAGTAGTAAGCGAGCCGGGACAGCCTCCTACGAGCAGTACTTC. V is TRBV19 and J is TRBJ2-7; TRBD1 agrees at 7 bases. The CDR3 totals 16 residues. V lost 4 bases, J lost 0 bases, and 9 bases stayed unmatched. CDR1 is LNHDA, CDR2 SQIVND, per germline (reference sequence). Combining the CDR3 with reference TRBV19 and TRBJ2-7 gives the whole variable domain DGGITQSPKYLFRKEGQNVTLSCEQNLNHDAMYWYRQDPGQGLRLIYYSQIVNDFQKGDIAEGYSVSREKKESFPLTVTSAQKNPTAFYLCASSKRAGTASYEQYFGPGTRLTVT.

This chain uses TRBV19 with TRBJ1-1, with D uncertain. CDR3 length: 15 amino acids. Germline loops: CDR1 LNHDA, CDR2 SQIVND (reference sequence). Trimming removed 5 bases at V and 3 bases at J, with 16 bases between. The chain's CDR3 is CASSPGPGRDTEAFF. For the CDR3, the DNA is TGTGCCAGTAGTCCCGGTCCGGGAAGGGACACTGAAGCTTTCTTT.

The chain employs TRBV4-1 and TRBJ2-1; 7 bases fit TRBD1. After removal of 5 bases from V and 4 bases from J, the junction contained 5 bases not matched to a gene. From germline, CDR1 is MGHRA and CDR2 YSYEKL. This CDR3 is built from 14 residues. As DNA, the CDR3 is TGCGCCAGCAGCACCCCGGGACAGTACAATGAGCAGTTCTTC. Residues: CASSTPGQYNEQFF.

The chain uses TRBV7-9 and TRBJ2-1; TRBD1 matches at 9 bases. The CDR3 sequence is 16 residues long. CDR1 SEHNR and CDR2 FQNEAQ come from the germline V gene (reference sequence). After removal of 5 bases from V and 4 bases from J, the junction contained 9 bases not matched to a gene. The CDR3 is CASSRVNRGQYNEQFF. The DNA of the CDR3 is TGTGCCAGCAGCAGAGTAAACAGGGGGCAATACAATGAGCAGTTCTTC.